Shown below are 31 T cell receptor beta chains from a single sample sequenced in a study of blood T cells in healthy people across ages. Combining a sample-barcoded 5' primer with a J-beta primer mix, a second PCR ran for roughly 7 to 12 cycles. TCRdb re-analysed the 5' RACE reads in MiXCR, keeping a single row per CDR3 protein. Among about 1.8 million distinct CDR3 sequences listed, approximately 50% were seen once. Specimen: blood. The source of these receptors is a woman between 35 and 50 years old in good health.

V and J are TRBV28 and TRBJ2-3; TRBD2 aligns across 8 bases. The CDR3 is 20 residues long. Germline CDR1 and CDR2: MDHEN and SYDVKM. With V trimmed by 2 bases and J by 3 bases, 19 bases remained unmatched. In nucleotides, the CDR3 is TGTGCCAGCAGTTTAGAAGTCAGAATTTCGGGCGGGGGGCTGACAGATACGCAGTATTTT. It yields the protein CASSLEVRISGGGLTDTQYF. The whole variable domain, remainder taken from reference TRBV28 and TRBJ2-3, is DVKVTQSSRYLVKRTGEKVFLECVQDMDHENMFWYRQDPGLGLRLIYFSYDVKMKEKGDIPEGYSVSREKKERFSLILESASTNQTSMYLCASSLEVRISGGGLTDTQYFGPGTRLTVL.

The chain combines TRBV5-1 with TRBJ1-6; a weak D match, TRBD1 (6 bases). Germline assignment: CDR1 SGHRS and CDR2 YFSETQ. V dropped 4 bases and J dropped 8 bases, with 19 bases sitting between them. The CDR3 runs to 16 residues. The CDR3: CASSLNSNRVDSPLHF. DNA for the CDR3: TGCGCCAGCAGCCTAAATAGCAACAGGGTGGATTCACCCCTCCACTTT. Filled out from reference TRBV5-1 and TRBJ1-6, the complete variable domain reads KAGVTQTPRYLIKTRGQQVTLSCSPISGHRSVSWYQQTPGQGLQFLFEYFSETQRNKGNFPGRFSGRQFSNSRSEMNVSTLELGDSALYLCASSLNSNRVDSPLHFGNGTRLTVT.

The rearrangement uses TRBV9 and TRBJ1-5; 8 bases agree with TRBD1. This CDR3 spans 14 amino acids. After removal of 3 bases from V and 1 base from J, the junction contained 0 bases not matched to a gene. Germline lookup yields CDR1 SGDLS and CDR2 YYNGEE. CDR3 bases: TGTGCCAGCAGCGGGACAGGGAGCAATCAGCCCCAGCATTTT. As protein: CASSGTGSNQPQHF.

The chain couples TRBV7-2 to TRBJ2-2; D perhaps matches TRBD1 (6 bases). CDR1 SGHTA and CDR2 FQGNSA come from the germline V gene. There are 14 residues in the CDR3. The germline V and J ends were trimmed by 5 bases and 5 bases, with 12 bases remaining between them. CDR3 loop: CASSLHQGTGELFF. CDR3 DNA sequence: TGTGCCAGCAGCCTGCATCAGGGGACCGGGGAGCTGTTTTTT.

This clonotype was observed once. The chain uses TRBV24-1 and TRBJ1-5; 10 bases are shared with TRBD1. The CDR3 sequence is 17 residues long. After removal of 5 bases from V and 2 bases from J, the junction contained 8 bases not matched to a gene. Germline CDR1 reads KGHDR; CDR2 reads SFDVKD. CDR3 in amino acids: CATSGGQGKEGNQPQHF. The CDR3 bases are TGTGCCACCAGTGGGGGACAGGGGAAGGAGGGCAATCAGCCCCAGCATTTT.

The chain combines TRBV5-1 with TRBJ1-2, with TRBD1 matching over 9 bases. Germline V lookup: CDR1 SGHRS, CDR2 YFSETQ. This CDR3 region has 16 residues. The trim removed 0 bases at V and 5 bases at J, leaving 8 bases unmatched. The CDR3, as DNA: TGCGCCAGCAGCTTGGAAGGGACAGGGAGTACTTATGGCTACACCTTC. Translating it yields CASSLEGTGSTYGYTF.

V gene TRBV7-9 combines with J gene TRBJ1-1; tentatively, D is TRBD1 (6 bases). The CDR3 extends over 15 amino acids. V lost 7 bases and J 0 bases, leaving 15 bases between the germline ends. CDR1 and CDR2 from the germline V gene are SEHNR and FQNEAQ (reference sequence). The CDR3 reads CASTRGGGLNTEAFF. The CDR3 DNA reads TGTGCCAGCACCAGGGGTGGGGGGCTGAACACTGAAGCTTTCTTT. Variable domain in full (rest from reference TRBV7-9 and TRBJ1-1): DTGVSQNPRHKITKRGQNVTFRCDPISEHNRLYWYRQTLGQGPEFLTYFQNEAQLEKSRLLSDRFSAERPKGSFSTLEIQRTEQGDSAMYLCASTRGGGLNTEAFFGQGTRLTVV.

The rearrangement links TRBV4-1 to TRBJ1-2; 9 nucleotides align to TRBD1. The V segment lost 0 bases and the J segment 6 bases; nucleotides outside the gene matches: 5. Per the germline V gene, CDR1 is MGHRA and CDR2 is YSYEKL. The CDR3 sequence is 15 residues long. This chain's CDR3 is CASSQEGQGKNGYTF. The CDR3 bases are TGCGCCAGCAGCCAAGAGGGACAGGGAAAGAATGGCTACACCTTC.

The rearrangement links TRBV20-1 to TRBJ2-5; D perhaps matches TRBD1 (6 bases). The DNA end favors TRBJ2-7, so the J call may be wrong. CDR1 is DFQATT, CDR2 SNEGSKA, per germline (reference sequence). This CDR3 region has 14 residues. Here the CDR3 reads CSASLQGIGYEQYF. CDR3 DNA sequence: TGCAGTGCTAGTCTCCAGGGGATTGGGTACGAGCAGTACTTC.

The chain uses TRBV6-1 and TRBJ2-7; TRBD2 aligns across 8 bases. This CDR3 region has 14 residues. Germline assignment: CDR1 MNHNS and CDR2 SASEGT. The V and J ends lost 6 bases and 6 bases, in that order; junction bases with no gene match: 10. The CDR3 DNA reads as TGTGCCAGCAGCCTCCCGGGACTAGTATCCGAGCAGTACTTC. It is translated as CASSLPGLVSEQYF.

The genes are TRBV5-1 and TRBJ2-4, with D perhaps TRBD1 (6 bases). The J call may be faulty, since TRBJ2-7 better matches the DNA end. In germline, CDR1 is SGHRS, CDR2 YFSETQ. The length of the CDR3 is 15 residues. Here the CDR3 reads CASSWVTGLSGEQYF. CDR3 nucleotide sequence: TGCGCCAGCAGCTGGGTAACAGGGTTGTCAGGCGAGCAGTACTTC.

The chain couples TRBV4-3 to TRBJ1-2; 7 nucleotides agree with TRBD1. Germline trimming cut 1 base from V and 0 bases from J; bases unmatched to any gene: 5. This CDR3 is built from 16 residues. Germline V gene lookup returns CDR1 LGHNA and CDR2 YSLEER. The CDR3, as DNA: TGCGCCAGCAGCCAAGCGGGTACAGGGGCTAACTATGGCTACACCTTC. Encoded protein: CASSQAGTGANYGYTF.

The sample holds many counts of this clonotype. The V call is TRBV20-1, the J call TRBJ1-2; 7 bases are a match to TRBD1. Trimming took 0 bases from V and 4 from J; bases not matched to a gene: 11. Per germline, CDR1 DFQATT and CDR2 SNEGSKA (reference sequence). The length of the CDR3 is 16 residues. This chain's CDR3 is CSARDPSTGAGYGYTF. CDR3 nucleotides: TGCAGTGCTAGAGATCCCTCTACAGGGGCGGGCTATGGCTACACCTTC.

The V call is TRBV6-2 or TRBV6-3, the J call TRBJ1-2, with 7 bases aligning to TRBD1. CDR1 and CDR2 (germline): MNHEY, SVGEGT. The V segment lost 2 bases and the J segment 6 bases; nucleotides outside the gene matches: 15. The CDR3 extends over 17 amino acids. This CDR3 reads CASSYQRTGRPQHGYTF. The CDR3 nucleotides are TGTGCCAGCAGTTACCAACGGACAGGCCGCCCCCAGCATGGCTACACCTTC.

This clonotype was observed many times. J is TRBJ2-3 and V is TRBV7-2, with D uncertain. Germline V CDR1 and CDR2: SGHTA, FQGNSA. The V end was cut by 6 bases, the J end by 2 bases, with 3 bases between. The CDR3 contains 11 residues. The CDR3 region is CASSTTDTQYF. CDR3 DNA: TGTGCCAGCAGTACCACAGATACGCAGTATTTT.

The rearrangement uses TRBV3-1 and TRBJ2-7; D not certain. Trimming left V 1 base short and J 2 bases short, with 9 bases between. CDR3 length: 14 residues. Germline V gene data show CDR1 as LGHDT and CDR2 as YNNKEL (reference sequence). CDR3 amino acids: CASSQGVPAYEQYF. The CDR3 DNA reads as TGTGCCAGCAGCCAAGGGGTTCCAGCCTACGAGCAGTACTTC.

This clonotype was detected only a few times. The gene calls are TRBV20-1 and TRBJ1-2; TRBD1 agrees at 9 bases. Germline-derived CDR1 and CDR2 are DFQATT and SNEGSKA (reference sequence). V gave up 5 bases and J gave up 7 bases; unmatched junction bases: 11. This CDR3 spans 14 amino acids. The CDR3 DNA reads TGCAGTGCTTTTGACAGGGGGTCCGGAGGTGGCTACACCTTC. This translates into CSAFDRGSGGGYTF.

This chain joins TRBV6-5 and TRBJ2-3; a possible D gene is TRBD2 (5 bases). This CDR3 has 15 residues. Trimming stripped 5 bases from V and 0 bases from J, with 12 bases between. Germline assignment: CDR1 MNHEY and CDR2 SVGAGI. The CDR3 coding sequence is TGTGCCAGCAGTAACCGGGGAACTAGCACAGATACGCAGTATTTT. Translating gives CASSNRGTSTDTQYF.

The sample holds a few counts of this clonotype. The chain employs TRBV5-1 and TRBJ2-5; D may be TRBD1 (5 bases). Trimming pared 4 bases from V and 4 bases from J, leaving 20 bases between. Germline CDR1 is SGHRS and CDR2 is YFSETQ. The length of the CDR3 is 16 residues. This chain's CDR3 is CASSQTGRAMAETQYF. The DNA of the CDR3 is TGCGCCAGCAGCCAAACAGGACGAGCGATGGCAGAGACCCAGTACTTC.

J is TRBJ2-1 and V is TRBV7-9; D remains unclear. Trimming left V 3 bases short and J 9 bases short, with 12 bases between. CDR3 length: 13 residues. CDR1 is SEHNR and CDR2 is FQNEAQ in the germline V gene (reference sequence). The DNA for the CDR3 is TGTGCCAGCAGCTTCGGTAGAGCCTCTGAGCAGTTCTTC. This encodes CASSFGRASEQFF.

This clonotype occurred once. A much larger clone lies a single base off, so this may be a read error. CDR3 in DNA: TGTGCCAGCGCAGATACGCAGTATTTT. This translates into CASADTQYF. V and J are TRBV2 and TRBJ2-3; D not certain. This CDR3 spans 9 amino acids. Germline CDR1 and CDR2: SNHLY and FYNNEI. Trimming removed 8 bases from V and 4 bases from J, with 1 base in between.

CDR3 nucleotides: TGCAGTGCTAGAGGGCTAGCGGGGTTCCCCCACTACAATGAGCAGTTCTTC. Protein: CSARGLAGFPHYNEQFF. The genes are TRBV20-1 and TRBJ2-1; TRBD2 agrees at 9 bases. V lost 1 base and J lost 3; bases outside the gene matches: 10. The CDR3 has 17 amino acids. Germline V gene data show CDR1 as DFQATT and CDR2 as SNEGSKA (reference sequence).

The chain uses TRBV6-2 or TRBV6-3 and TRBJ2-1; unclear D gene. Germline lookup yields CDR1 MNHEY and CDR2 SVGEGT. V shed 7 bases and J shed 9 bases, with 10 bases lying between them. There are 11 residues in the CDR3. The CDR3 DNA reads as TGTGCCAGCATGGGCAGCGTTGAGCAGTTCTTC. Translation gives CASMGSVEQFF.

This clonotype has more than one count but fewer than ten. The V and J genes are TRBV6-6 and TRBJ1-6; 7 bases match TRBD1. J gave up 7 bases and V 6 bases, and 9 bases lay outside the gene matches. From germline, CDR1 is MNHNY and CDR2 SVGAGI (reference sequence). The CDR3 totals 15 residues. CDR3 coding DNA: TGTGCCAGCAGACCTCCCGGGACAGAGAATTCACCCCTCCACTTT. Residues: CASRPPGTENSPLHF.

This clonotype appeared a few times. This chain uses TRBV7-2 with TRBJ2-5; no reliable D call. The CDR3 has 14 amino acids. Per the germline V gene, CDR1 is SGHTA and CDR2 is FQGNSA. V lost 1 base, J lost 5 bases, and 11 bases lay in between. CDR3 bases: TGTGCCAGCAGCTTAGGGTCGATCCGGGAGACCCAGTACTTC. Translating gives CASSLGSIRETQYF.

The gene calls are TRBV28 and TRBJ2-7; 7 nucleotides agree with TRBD1. With 2 bases clipped from V and 3 bases from J, the junction kept 10 bases outside the gene matches. Per germline, CDR1 MDHEN and CDR2 SYDVKM. The CDR3 is 16 amino acids. CDR3 nucleotides: TGTGCCAGCAGTTTAGTATCGGGACAGCCAAACTACGAGCAGTACTTC. Translation: CASSLVSGQPNYEQYF.

The V call is TRBV6-2 or TRBV6-3, the J call TRBJ2-5, with TRBD2 matching over 13 bases. The germline CDR1 and CDR2 sequences are MNHEY and SVGEGT. The V segment lost 7 bases and the J segment 5 bases; nucleotides outside the gene matches: 7. The CDR3 is 15 residues long. The DNA of the CDR3 is TGTGCCAGCACCCAAACTAGCGGGGGGGCTGAGACCCAGTACTTC. It encodes CASTQTSGGAETQYF.

This rearrangement joins TRBV6-2 or TRBV6-3 to TRBJ2-7; the D gene is possibly TRBD2 (5 bases). This CDR3 comprises 14 residues. CDR1 MNHEY and CDR2 SVGEGT come from the germline V gene. Trimming shortened V by 5 bases and J by 3 bases, and 14 bases separated the two germline ends. The CDR3 reads CASSGGQSIYEQYF. CDR3 bases: TGTGCCAGCAGTGGCGGGCAGTCCATCTACGAGCAGTACTTC.

This clonotype was observed a few times. The chain links TRBV7-8 to TRBJ2-5; the D gene is possibly TRBD2 (6 bases). Germline V gene lookup returns CDR1 SGHVS and CDR2 FQNEAQ. V shed 5 bases and J shed 6 bases, with 16 bases lying between them. This CDR3 comprises 14 residues. For the CDR3, the DNA is TGTGCCAGCAGCCCCGAGAACGCGGGGAAGACCCAGTACTTC. Residues: CASSPENAGKTQYF.

This sequence joins TRBV27 and TRBJ2-3; 9 bases are a match to TRBD2. The CDR3 is 18 residues long. Trimming removed 0 bases from V and 1 base from J; junction bases left unmatched: 8. Germline CDR1 reads MNHEY; CDR2 reads SMNVEV (reference sequence). The CDR3 region has the DNA TGTGCCAGCAGTTTATCAGCTTCCCAGCGGGGGGGCACAGATACGCAGTATTTT. This encodes CASSLSASQRGGTDTQYF.

This sequence joins TRBV18 and TRBJ1-5; no definite D call. This CDR3 comprises 15 residues. Germline loops: CDR1 KGHSH, CDR2 LQKENI. V dropped 3 bases and J dropped 2 bases, with 11 bases sitting between them. The CDR3 is CASSPPGSGNQPQHF. The CDR3 nucleotides read TGTGCCAGCTCACCCCCGGGCAGCGGCAATCAGCCCCAGCATTTT.